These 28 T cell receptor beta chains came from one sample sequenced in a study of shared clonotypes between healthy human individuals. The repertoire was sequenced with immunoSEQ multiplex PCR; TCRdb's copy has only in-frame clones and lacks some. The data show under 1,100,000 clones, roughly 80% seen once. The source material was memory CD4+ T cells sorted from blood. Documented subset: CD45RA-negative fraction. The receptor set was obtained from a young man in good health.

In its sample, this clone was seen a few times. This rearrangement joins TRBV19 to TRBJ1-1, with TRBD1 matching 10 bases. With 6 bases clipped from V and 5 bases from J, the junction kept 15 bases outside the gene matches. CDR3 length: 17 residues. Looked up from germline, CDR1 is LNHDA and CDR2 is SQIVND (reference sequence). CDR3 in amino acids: CASRHPGQGIVGTEAFF. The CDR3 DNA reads TGTGCCAGTAGACATCCGGGACAGGGGATAGTAGGAACTGAAGCTTTCTTT.

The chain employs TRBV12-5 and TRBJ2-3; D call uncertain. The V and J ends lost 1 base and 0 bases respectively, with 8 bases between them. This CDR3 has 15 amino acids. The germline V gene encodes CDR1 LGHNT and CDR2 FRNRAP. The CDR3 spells CASGLGGLSTDTQYF. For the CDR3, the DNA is TGTGCTAGTGGTTTGGGGGGTCTTAGCACAGATACGCAGTATTTT.

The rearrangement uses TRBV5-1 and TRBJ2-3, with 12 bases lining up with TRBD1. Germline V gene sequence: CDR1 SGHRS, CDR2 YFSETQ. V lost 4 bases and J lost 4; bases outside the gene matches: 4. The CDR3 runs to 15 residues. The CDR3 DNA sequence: TGCGCCAGCAGCCTCGGGACAGGGGGCCCAGATACGCAGTATTTT. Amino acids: CASSLGTGGPDTQYF. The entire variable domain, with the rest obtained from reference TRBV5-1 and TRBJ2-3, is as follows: KAGVTQTPRYLIKTRGQQVTLSCSPISGHRSVSWYQQTPGQGLQFLFEYFSETQRNKGNFPGRFSGRQFSNSRSEMNVSTLELGDSALYLCASSLGTGGPDTQYFGPGTRLTVL.

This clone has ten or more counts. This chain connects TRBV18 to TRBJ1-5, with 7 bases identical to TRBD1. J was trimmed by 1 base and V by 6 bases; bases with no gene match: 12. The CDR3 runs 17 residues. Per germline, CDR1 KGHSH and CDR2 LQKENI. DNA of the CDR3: TGTGCCAGCTCGCGAACGTCGACAGGGACGAGCAATCAGCCCCAGCATTTT. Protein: CASSRTSTGTSNQPQHF.

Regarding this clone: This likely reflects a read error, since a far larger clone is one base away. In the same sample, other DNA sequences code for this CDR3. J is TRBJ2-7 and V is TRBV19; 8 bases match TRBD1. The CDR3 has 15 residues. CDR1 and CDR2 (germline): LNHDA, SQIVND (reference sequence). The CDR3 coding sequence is TGTGCCAGTAGTATAGGTACAGGGGGTTCCTACGAACAGTACTTC. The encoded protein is CASSIGTGGSYEQYF.

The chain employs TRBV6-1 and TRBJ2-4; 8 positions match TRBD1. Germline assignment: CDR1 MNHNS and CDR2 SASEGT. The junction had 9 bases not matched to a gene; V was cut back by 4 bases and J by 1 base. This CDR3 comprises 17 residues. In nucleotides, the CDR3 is TGTGCCAGCAGTGTTACAGGGGGAAGCAGCGCCAAAAACATTCAGTACTTC. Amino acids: CASSVTGGSSAKNIQYF.

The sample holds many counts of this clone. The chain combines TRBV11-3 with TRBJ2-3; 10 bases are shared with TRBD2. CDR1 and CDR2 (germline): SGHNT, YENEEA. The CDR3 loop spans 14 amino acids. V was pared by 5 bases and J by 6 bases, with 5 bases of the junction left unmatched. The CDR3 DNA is TGTGCCAGCAGCCCTAGCGGGGGTACCGATACGCAGTATTTT. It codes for CASSPSGGTDTQYF.

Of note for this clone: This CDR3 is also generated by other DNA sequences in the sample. This CDR3 is CASSLSGAYNEQFF. The CDR3 nucleotides are TGTGCCAGCAGCCTTAGTGGGGCCTACAATGAGCAGTTCTTC. The chain links TRBV7-9 to TRBJ2-1, with D hard to call. Per germline, CDR1 SEHNR and CDR2 FQNEAQ (reference sequence). CDR3 length equals 14 residues. V was trimmed by 5 bases and J by 2 bases, leaving 10 bases between them.

CDR3 amino acids: CASSRTTGVNYGYTF. The DNA for the CDR3 is TGCGCCAGCAGCCGTACGACAGGGGTGAACTATGGCTACACCTTC. The chain recombines TRBV4-3 with TRBJ1-2; 8 nucleotides agree with TRBD1. With V trimmed by 4 bases and J by 2 bases, 6 bases remained unmatched. The CDR3 has 15 amino acids. CDR1 and CDR2 (germline): LGHNA, YSLEER.

The CDR3 here is CASSWMPVGGGNEQFF. CDR3 nucleotide sequence: TGCGCCAGCAGCTGGATGCCGGTGGGTGGCGGCAATGAGCAGTTCTTC. The chain recombines TRBV5-1 with TRBJ2-1; D is ambiguous. V was trimmed by 3 bases and J by 6 bases, leaving 19 bases between them. The CDR3 covers 16 residues. The germline CDR1 and CDR2 sequences are SGHRS and YFSETQ. The full variable domain, in which reference TRBV5-1 and TRBJ2-1 provide the parts outside the CDR3, is KAGVTQTPRYLIKTRGQQVTLSCSPISGHRSVSWYQQTPGQGLQFLFEYFSETQRNKGNFPGRFSGRQFSNSRSEMNVSTLELGDSALYLCASSWMPVGGGNEQFFGPGTRLTVL.

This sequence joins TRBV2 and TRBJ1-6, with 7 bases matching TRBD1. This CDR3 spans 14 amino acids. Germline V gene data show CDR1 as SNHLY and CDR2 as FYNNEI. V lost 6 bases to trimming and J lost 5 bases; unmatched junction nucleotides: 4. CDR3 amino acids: CASRRDRNNSPLHF. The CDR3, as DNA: TGTGCCAGCAGAAGGGACAGAAATAATTCACCCCTCCACTTT. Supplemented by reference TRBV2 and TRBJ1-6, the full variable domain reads EPEVTQTPSHQVTQMGQEVILRCVPISNHLYFYWYRQILGQKVEFLVSFYNNEISEKSEIFDDQFSVERPDGSNFTLKIRSTKLEDSAMYFCASRRDRNNSPLHFGNGTRLTVT.

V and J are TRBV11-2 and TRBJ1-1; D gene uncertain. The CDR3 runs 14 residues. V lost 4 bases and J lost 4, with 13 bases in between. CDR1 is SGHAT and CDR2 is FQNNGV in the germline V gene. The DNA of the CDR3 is TGTGCCAGCAGCTATAGTGGGGTAGCCACTGAAGCTTTCTTT. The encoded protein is CASSYSGVATEAFF.

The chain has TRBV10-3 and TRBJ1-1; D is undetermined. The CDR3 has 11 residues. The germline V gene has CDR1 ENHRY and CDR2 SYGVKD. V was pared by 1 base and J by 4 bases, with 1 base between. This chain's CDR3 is CAISEFTEAFF. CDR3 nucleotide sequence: TGTGCCATCAGTGAGTTCACTGAAGCTTTCTTT.

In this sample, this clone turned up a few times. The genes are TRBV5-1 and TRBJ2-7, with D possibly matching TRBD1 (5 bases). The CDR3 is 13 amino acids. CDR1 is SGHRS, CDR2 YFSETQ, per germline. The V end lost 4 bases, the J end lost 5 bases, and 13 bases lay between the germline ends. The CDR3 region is CASSLGHADEQYF. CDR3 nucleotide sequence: TGCGCCAGCAGCCTGGGGCACGCTGACGAGCAGTACTTC.

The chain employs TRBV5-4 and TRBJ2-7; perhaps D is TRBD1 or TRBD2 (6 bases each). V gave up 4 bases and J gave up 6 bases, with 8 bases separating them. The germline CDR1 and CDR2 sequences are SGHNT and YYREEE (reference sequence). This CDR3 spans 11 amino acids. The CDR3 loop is CASSEGGEQYF. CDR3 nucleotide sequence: TGTGCCAGCAGCGAGGGGGGCGAGCAGTACTTC.

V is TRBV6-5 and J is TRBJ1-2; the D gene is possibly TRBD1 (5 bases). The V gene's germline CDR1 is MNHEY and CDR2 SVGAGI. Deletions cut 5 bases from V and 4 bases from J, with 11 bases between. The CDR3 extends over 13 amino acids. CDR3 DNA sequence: TGTGCCAGCAGTCCAGGGCCCATCTATGGCTACACCTTC. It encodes CASSPGPIYGYTF.

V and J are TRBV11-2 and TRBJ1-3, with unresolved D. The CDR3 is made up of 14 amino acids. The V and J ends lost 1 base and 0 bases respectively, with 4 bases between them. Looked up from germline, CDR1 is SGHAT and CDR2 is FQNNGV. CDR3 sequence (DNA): TGTGCCAGCAGCTTAGGGATCTCTGGAAACACCATATATTTT. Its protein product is CASSLGISGNTIYF.

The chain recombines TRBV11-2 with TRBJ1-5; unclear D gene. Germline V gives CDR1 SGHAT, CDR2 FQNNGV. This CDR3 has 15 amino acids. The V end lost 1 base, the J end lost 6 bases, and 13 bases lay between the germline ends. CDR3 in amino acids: CASSLGSGKGQPQHF. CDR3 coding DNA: TGTGCCAGCAGCTTAGGCTCCGGGAAAGGTCAGCCCCAGCATTTT. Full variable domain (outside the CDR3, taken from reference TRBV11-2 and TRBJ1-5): EAGVAQSPRYKIIEKRQSVAFWCNPISGHATLYWYQQILGQGPKLLIQFQNNGVVDDSQLPKDRFSAERLKGVDSTLKIQPAKLEDSAVYLCASSLGSGKGQPQHFGDGTRLSIL.

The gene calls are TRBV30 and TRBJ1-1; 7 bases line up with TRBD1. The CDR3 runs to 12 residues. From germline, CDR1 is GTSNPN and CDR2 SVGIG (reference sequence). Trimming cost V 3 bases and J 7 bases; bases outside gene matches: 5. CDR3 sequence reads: CAWSRTGNEAFF. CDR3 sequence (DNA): TGTGCCTGGAGCAGGACAGGCAATGAAGCTTTCTTT.

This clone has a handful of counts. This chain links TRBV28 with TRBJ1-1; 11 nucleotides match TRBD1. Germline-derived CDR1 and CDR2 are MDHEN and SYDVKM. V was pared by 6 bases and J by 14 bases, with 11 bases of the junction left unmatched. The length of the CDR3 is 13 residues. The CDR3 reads CASRPGDRGTAFF. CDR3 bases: TGTGCCAGCAGACCGGGGGACAGGGGGACCGCCTTCTTT.

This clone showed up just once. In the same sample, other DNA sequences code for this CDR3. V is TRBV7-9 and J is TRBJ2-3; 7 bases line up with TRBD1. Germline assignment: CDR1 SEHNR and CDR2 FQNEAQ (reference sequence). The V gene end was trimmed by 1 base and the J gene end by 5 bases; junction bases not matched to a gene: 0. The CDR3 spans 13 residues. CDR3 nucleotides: TGTGCCAGCAGCTTAGGGACAGGAGATACGCAGTATTTT. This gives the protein CASSLGTGDTQYF.

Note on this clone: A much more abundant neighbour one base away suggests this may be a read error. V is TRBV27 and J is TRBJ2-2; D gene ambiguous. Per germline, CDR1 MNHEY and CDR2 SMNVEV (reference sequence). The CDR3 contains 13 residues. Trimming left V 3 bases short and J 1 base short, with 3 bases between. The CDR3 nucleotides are TGTGCCAGCAGTTTCTTGAACACCGGGGAGCTGTTTTTT. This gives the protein CASSFLNTGELFF.

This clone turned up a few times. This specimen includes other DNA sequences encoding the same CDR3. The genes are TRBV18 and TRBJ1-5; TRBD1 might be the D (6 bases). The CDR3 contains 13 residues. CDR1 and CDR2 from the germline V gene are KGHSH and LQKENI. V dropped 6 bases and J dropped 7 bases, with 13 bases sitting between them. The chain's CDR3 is CASSPNRDQPQHF. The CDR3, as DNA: TGTGCCAGCTCTCCCAACAGGGACCAGCCCCAGCATTTT. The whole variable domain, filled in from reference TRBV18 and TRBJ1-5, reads NAGVMQNPRHLVRRRGQEARLRCSPMKGHSHVYWYRQLPEEGLKFMVYLQKENIIDESGMPKERFSAEFPKEGPSILRIQQVVRGDSAAYFCASSPNRDQPQHFGDGTRLSIL.

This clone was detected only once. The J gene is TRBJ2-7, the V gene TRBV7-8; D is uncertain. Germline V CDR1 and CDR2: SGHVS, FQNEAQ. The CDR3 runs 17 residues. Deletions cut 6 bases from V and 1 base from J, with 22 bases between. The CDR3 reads CASSFNPGRLVSYEQYF. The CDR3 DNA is TGTGCCAGCAGTTTCAACCCGGGCCGCTTGGTATCCTACGAGCAGTACTTC. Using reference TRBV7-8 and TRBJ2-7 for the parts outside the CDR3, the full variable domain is GAGVSQSPRYKVAKRGQDVALRCDPISGHVSLFWYQQALGQGPEFLTYFQNEAQLDKSGLPSDRFFAERPEGSVSTLKIQRTQQEDSAVYLCASSFNPGRLVSYEQYFGPGTRLTVT.

This CDR3 reads CASSLGVGQGARDTQYF. For the CDR3, the DNA is TGTGCCAGCAGCTTAGGAGTTGGGCAGGGGGCAAGAGATACGCAGTATTTT. V usage is TRBV7-9 and J usage is TRBJ2-3, with 8 bases lining up with TRBD1. Germline values: CDR1 SEHNR, CDR2 FQNEAQ (reference sequence). Germline trimming cut 1 base from V and 5 bases from J; bases unmatched to any gene: 11. CDR3 length: 17 amino acids.

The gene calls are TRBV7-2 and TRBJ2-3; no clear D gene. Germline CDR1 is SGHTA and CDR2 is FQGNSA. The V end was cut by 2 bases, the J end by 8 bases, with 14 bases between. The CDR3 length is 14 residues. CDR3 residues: CASSLIVAEGTQYF. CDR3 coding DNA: TGTGCCAGCAGCTTAATAGTAGCCGAAGGTACGCAGTATTTT. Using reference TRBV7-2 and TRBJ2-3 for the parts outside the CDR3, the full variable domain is GAGVSQSPSNKVTEKGKDVELRCDPISGHTALYWYRQSLGQGLEFLIYFQGNSAPDKSGLPSDRFSAERTGGSVSTLTIQRTQQEDSAVYLCASSLIVAEGTQYFGPGTRLTVL.

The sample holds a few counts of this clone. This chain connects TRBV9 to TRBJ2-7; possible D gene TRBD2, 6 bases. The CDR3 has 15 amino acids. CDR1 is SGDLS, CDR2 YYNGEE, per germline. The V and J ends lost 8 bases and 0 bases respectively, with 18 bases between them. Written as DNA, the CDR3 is TGTGCCAGTGGACCACCGGGACTTCCCTCCTACGAGCAGTACTTC. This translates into CASGPPGLPSYEQYF.

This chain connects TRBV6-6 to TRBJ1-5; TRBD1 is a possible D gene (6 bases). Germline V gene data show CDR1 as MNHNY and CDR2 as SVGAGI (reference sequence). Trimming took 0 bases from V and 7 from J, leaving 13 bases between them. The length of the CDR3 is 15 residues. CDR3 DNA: TGTGCCAGCAGTTACTCGAGGGGGGCGGAACAGCCCCAGCATTTT. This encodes CASSYSRGAEQPQHF.